The 11 T cell receptor beta chains below come from one sample, sequenced in a study of T cells in Graves' hyperthyroidism and ophthalmopathy. What was amplified from RNA transcripts were TCR beta CDR3 regions. The HTBI primer set served for first-round RT-PCR of the TCR CDR3. TCRdb ran MiXCR on the multiplex PCR reads and lists one entry per CDR3 protein. The data contain 400,000 to 500,000 distinct CDR3 sequences, about 15% of them singletons. Source material: blood. Receptor source: a man aged 18-30 years with Graves' ophthalmopathy.

Remarks on this clonotype: This may come from a read error, since a much larger clone is one base off. The chain carries TRBV29-1 and TRBJ2-7; 10 positions match TRBD1. CDR1 and CDR2 (germline): SQVTM, ANQGSEA. The CDR3 is 15 amino acids. As DNA, the CDR3 is TGCAGCGTTGAATGGGAGGGACAGGGGTCCTACGGGCAGTACTTC. This gives the protein CSVEWEGQGSYGQYF.

Only a few counts were recorded for this clonotype. The DNA of the CDR3 is TGCGCCAGCAGCCAGGGACGCTACTCCTACAATGAGCAGTTCTTC. This codes for CASSQGRYSYNEQFF. The chain couples TRBV4-1 to TRBJ2-1; D is possibly TRBD1 or TRBD2 (5 bases each). Trimming took off 3 bases at V and 0 bases at J, with 9 bases between the two ends. CDR3 size: 15 residues. CDR1 MGHRA and CDR2 YSYEKL come from the germline V gene.

This clonotype was seen repeatedly, ten times or more. The CDR3 coding sequence is TGCAGTGCTAGAGGGGGCAGGTTGGACTATGGCTACACCTTC. This gives the protein CSARGGRLDYGYTF. The chain employs TRBV20-1 and TRBJ1-2; D may be TRBD1 (5 bases). V was clipped by 1 base and J by 3 bases, with 12 bases between them. The CDR3 length is 14 residues. Germline CDR1 reads DFQATT; CDR2 reads SNEGSKA (reference sequence).

Comment on this clonotype: This clone may be a read error of a much larger clone one base away. This sequence joins TRBV3-1 and TRBJ2-7; the match to TRBD2 covers 7 bases. Trimming removed 1 base from V and 3 bases from J; junction bases left unmatched: 3. The CDR3 consists of 14 residues. Germline V gene lookup returns CDR1 LGHDT and CDR2 YNNKEL (reference sequence). CDR3 sequence (DNA): TGTGCCAGCAGCCAAGGGGAGGGAATCTACGAGCAGTACTTC. Translated, it gives CASSQGEGIYEQYF.

This clonotype was observed many times. This chain joins TRBV30 and TRBJ2-3; 8 bases fit TRBD2. The ends lost 8 bases at V and 2 bases at J; junction bases unmatched: 9. Germline V gene data show CDR1 as GTSNPN and CDR2 as SVGIG (reference sequence). The CDR3 loop spans 14 amino acids. The CDR3 nucleotides are TGTGCCCGGTCCGCGGGGGGCTTCACAGATACGCAGTATTTT. Translation: CARSAGGFTDTQYF.

The chain uses TRBV15 and TRBJ2-7; D gene ambiguous. The V and J ends lost 0 bases and 5 bases respectively, with 14 bases between them. Germline CDR1 reads LNHNV; CDR2 reads YYDKDF (reference sequence). The CDR3 has 15 residues. CDR3 in DNA: TGTGCCACCAGCAGAGATCCCCTGAACTGGGACGAGCAGTACTTC. It specifies CATSRDPLNWDEQYF.

This clonotype was counted ten times or more. The genes are TRBV3-1 and TRBJ2-2; weak D call: TRBD2 (6 bases). The CDR3 runs 14 residues. CDR1 and CDR2 (germline): LGHDT, YNNKEL (reference sequence). V was pared by 5 bases and J by 4 bases, with 11 bases between. The CDR3 loop is CASSRIGGTGELFF. CDR3 coding DNA: TGTGCCAGCAGCAGGATCGGGGGCACCGGGGAGCTGTTTTTT. Full variable domain (outside the CDR3, taken from reference TRBV3-1 and TRBJ2-2): DTAVSQTPKYLVTQMGNDKSIKCEQNLGHDTMYWYKQDSKKFLKIMFSYNNKELIINETVPNRFSPKSPDKAHLNLHINSLELGDSAVYFCASSRIGGTGELFFGEGSRLTVL.

The chain joins TRBV19 to TRBJ1-1; D not certain. This CDR3 comprises 13 residues. Germline loops: CDR1 LNHDA, CDR2 SQIVND (reference sequence). V gave up 5 bases and J gave up 1 base, with 8 bases separating them. The CDR3 sequence: CASSGRGNTEAFF. The DNA for the CDR3 is TGTGCCAGTAGTGGGAGAGGGAACACTGAAGCTTTCTTT.

As to this clonotype: A read error is possible here, since a much larger clone lies one base away. The chain couples TRBV27 to TRBJ1-1; D possibly corresponds to TRBD1 (6 bases). CDR3 length equals 14 residues. Germline lookup yields CDR1 MNHEY and CDR2 SMNVEV (reference sequence). V was cut by 3 bases and J by 5 bases, with 13 bases left in between. CDR3: CASSFGGAETEAFF. The CDR3 DNA follows: TGTGCCAGCAGTTTCGGGGGGGCTGAAACTGAAGCTTTCTTT.

This clonotype was detected many times. The chain recombines TRBV6-1 with TRBJ2-1, with D hard to call. This CDR3 region has 16 residues. V lost 5 bases, J lost 6 bases, and 20 bases lay in between. Germline V CDR1 and CDR2: MNHNS, SASEGT. DNA for the CDR3: TGTGCCAGCAGTCCCCGTCCTAGGACCCTGGGCAATGAGCAGTTCTTC. Protein: CASSPRPRTLGNEQFF.

At least ten counts were recorded for this clonotype. This chain joins TRBV10-3 and TRBJ1-2; a possible D gene is TRBD1 (6 bases). The CDR3 runs 13 residues. Germline loops: CDR1 ENHRY, CDR2 SYGVKD. V was pared by 7 bases and J by 4 bases, with 13 bases between. CDR3 residues: CAIKDLQGYGYTF. The CDR3 DNA reads as TGTGCCATCAAGGACCTACAGGGCTATGGCTACACCTTC.